The source of this T cell receptor beta chain is a study of regulatory T cells in long-lasting Graves disease. Notes on this clonotype: This likely reflects a read error, since a far larger clone is one base away.

The time point denotes: newly diagnosed GD, antithyroid drugs for less than 3 months. From PBMCs, RNA was extracted and then used to make the TCR library. Arm-PCR of CDR3 regions and iRepertoire HTBI primers were the basis on which TCR beta libraries were built. TCRdb re-derived calls from the multiplex PCR reads in MiXCR, one entry per CDR3 protein. The sample lists 400,000 to 550,000 distinct CDR3 sequences; 16% were seen once. The CDR3 contains 16 residues. In germline, CDR1 is SGHAT, CDR2 FQNNGV. This sample was also put to use in a study of T cells in Graves' hyperthyroidism and ophthalmopathy.

Sequenced here: peripheral blood mononuclear cells (PBMCs), sampled at new diagnosis, from a patient treated with antithyroid drugs. The chain employs TRBV11-2 and TRBJ2-4; TRBD2 might be the D (6 bases). The J call is in doubt because the DNA end fits TRBJ2-1 better. This TCR was sampled from a woman aged 30 to 39 with Graves disease. The CDR3 protein is CASLGSWTNFDNEQFF. CDR3 sequence (DNA): TGTGCCAGCTTAGGAAGCTGGACTAATTTTGACAACGAGCAGTTCTTC.